One sample yielded the 9 T cell receptor beta chains listed below, sequenced in a study of blood T cell repertoires in COVID-19. Libraries were prepared by immunoSEQ multiplex PCR; TCRdb keeps only in-frame clonotypes and omits some of them. Found here are approximately 260,000 clones, about nine tenths of them singletons; the top ten hold more than 5%. Material for sequencing was PBMCs or T cells enriched from blood (not recorded which). The receptor set was obtained from a woman aged 25 to 39 with acute COVID-19.

The rearrangement links TRBV7-6 to TRBJ1-6, with TRBD1 matching 8 bases. From germline, CDR1 is SGHVS and CDR2 FNYEAQ. This CDR3 has 15 amino acids. V shed 4 bases, J shed 10 bases, and the junction held 9 bases outside the gene matches. CDR3 amino acids: CASSSMDREGSPLHF. DNA of the CDR3: TGTGCCAGCAGCTCGATGGACAGGGAGGGCTCACCCCTCCACTTT.

V and J are TRBV5-1 and TRBJ2-7, with D maybe TRBD1 (5 bases). Germline V gene lookup returns CDR1 SGHRS and CDR2 YFSETQ. The CDR3 has 12 residues. Trimming left V 4 bases short and J 6 bases short, with 11 bases between. CDR3 amino acids: CASSGEGVEQYF. In DNA, the CDR3 is TGCGCCAGCAGCGGGGAAGGGGTCGAGCAGTACTTC.

The chain has TRBV2 and TRBJ2-4; 10 bases fit TRBD1. The CDR3 is made up of 13 amino acids. Germline V lookup: CDR1 SNHLY, CDR2 FYNNEI. Trimming removed 4 bases from V and 8 bases from J; junction bases left unmatched: 2. CDR3 amino acids: CASSGDRGDIQYF. CDR3 in DNA: TGTGCCAGCAGTGGGGACAGGGGAGACATTCAGTACTTC.

J is TRBJ2-7 and V is TRBV29-1; the match to TRBD2 covers 7 bases. Germline V CDR1 and CDR2: SQVTM, ANQGSEA. The V segment lost 5 bases and the J segment 4 bases; nucleotides outside the gene matches: 5. This CDR3 is built from 12 residues. CDR3 sequence reads: CSVKREGYEQYF. DNA for the CDR3: TGCAGCGTTAAAAGGGAGGGGTACGAGCAGTACTTC.

The chain uses TRBV2 and TRBJ1-6, with 9 bases that match TRBD1. The germline V gene encodes CDR1 SNHLY and CDR2 FYNNEI. This CDR3 comprises 15 residues. V shed 5 bases and J 10 bases; nucleotides not matched to a gene: 9. The CDR3 reads CASSYNRDRASPLHF. DNA of the CDR3: TGTGCCAGCAGTTACAACCGGGACAGGGCCTCACCCCTCCACTTT. The variable domain in full, with the rest retrieved from reference TRBV2 and TRBJ1-6, is EPEVTQTPSHQVTQMGQEVILRCVPISNHLYFYWYRQILGQKVEFLVSFYNNEISEKSEIFDDQFSVERPDGSNFTLKIRSTKLEDSAMYFCASSYNRDRASPLHFGNGTRLTVT.

The chain recombines TRBV27 with TRBJ2-3; D gene ambiguous. The germline V gene has CDR1 MNHEY and CDR2 SMNVEV (reference sequence). Trimming took off 3 bases at V and 11 bases at J, with 12 bases between the two ends. This CDR3 spans 12 amino acids. The DNA of the CDR3 is TGTGCCAGCAGTTTCTCCGGAAACAGGCAGTATTTT. It codes for CASSFSGNRQYF.

The V and J genes are TRBV11-2 and TRBJ2-2; weak D call: TRBD2 (5 bases). CDR1 and CDR2 (germline): SGHAT, FQNNGV. This CDR3 has 14 amino acids. V gave up 1 base and J gave up 6 bases, with 9 bases separating them. In DNA, the CDR3 is TGTGCCAGCAGCTTAGGGACCGGGGCCGGGGAGCTGTTTTTT. This gives the protein CASSLGTGAGELFF.

J is TRBJ2-5 and V is TRBV18; 8 nucleotides line up with TRBD1. The length of the CDR3 is 12 residues. Trimming removed 8 bases from V and 3 bases from J; junction bases left unmatched: 2. Germline-derived CDR1 and CDR2 are KGHSH and LQKENI. CDR3 sequence: CASGDRKETQYF. For the CDR3, the DNA is TGTGCCAGCGGGGACAGGAAAGAGACCCAGTACTTC. Supplemented by reference TRBV18 and TRBJ2-5, the full variable domain reads NAGVMQNPRHLVRRRGQEARLRCSPMKGHSHVYWYRQLPEEGLKFMVYLQKENIIDESGMPKERFSAEFPKEGPSILRIQQVVRGDSAAYFCASGDRKETQYFGPGTRLLVL.

This sequence joins TRBV4-1 and TRBJ2-1, with 11 bases that match TRBD2. The CDR3 runs 18 residues. CDR1 is MGHRA, CDR2 YSYEKL, per germline. The V gene end was trimmed by 1 base and the J gene end by 3 bases; junction bases not matched to a gene: 8. The CDR3 DNA follows: TGCGCCAGCAGCCAAGCCCAACTAGCGGGAGTGCTCTACAATGAGCAGTTCTTC. Amino acid sequence: CASSQAQLAGVLYNEQFF.